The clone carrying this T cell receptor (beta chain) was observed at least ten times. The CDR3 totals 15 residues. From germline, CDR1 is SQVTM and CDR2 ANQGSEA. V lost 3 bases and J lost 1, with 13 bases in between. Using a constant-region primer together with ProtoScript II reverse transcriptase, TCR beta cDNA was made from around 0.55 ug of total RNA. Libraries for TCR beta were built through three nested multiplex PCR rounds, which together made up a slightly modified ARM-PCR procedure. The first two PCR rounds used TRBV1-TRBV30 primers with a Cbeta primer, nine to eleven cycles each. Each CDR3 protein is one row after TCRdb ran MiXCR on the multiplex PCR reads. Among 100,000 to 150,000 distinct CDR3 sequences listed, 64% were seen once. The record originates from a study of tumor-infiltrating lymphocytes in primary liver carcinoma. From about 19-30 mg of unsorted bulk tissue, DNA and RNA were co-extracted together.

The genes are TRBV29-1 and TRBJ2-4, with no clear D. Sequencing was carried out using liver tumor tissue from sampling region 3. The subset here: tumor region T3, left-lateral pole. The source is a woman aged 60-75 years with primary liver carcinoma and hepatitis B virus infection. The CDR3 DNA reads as TGCAGCGTTGATGGTTTGGGGATGGCCAAAAACATTCAGTACTTC. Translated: CSVDGLGMAKNIQYF.